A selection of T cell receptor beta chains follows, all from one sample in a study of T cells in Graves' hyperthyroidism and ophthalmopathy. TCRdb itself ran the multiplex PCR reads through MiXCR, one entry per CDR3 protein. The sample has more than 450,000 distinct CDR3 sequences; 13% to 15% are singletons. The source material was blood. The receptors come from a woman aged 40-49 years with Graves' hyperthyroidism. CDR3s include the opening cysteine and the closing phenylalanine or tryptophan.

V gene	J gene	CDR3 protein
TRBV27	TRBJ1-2	CASSLQGDYGYTF
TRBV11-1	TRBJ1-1	CASSHTGRANTEAFF
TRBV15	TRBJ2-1	CATSRKRDYYNEQFF
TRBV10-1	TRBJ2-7	CASSESPGSYEQYF
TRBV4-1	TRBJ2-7	CASSQDRGTTGEQYF
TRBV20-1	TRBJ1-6	CSAMRGLNSPLHF
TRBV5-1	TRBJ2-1	CAGSLEQGGREQFF
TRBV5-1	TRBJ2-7	CASSWTAASEQYF
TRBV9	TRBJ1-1	CASSVGGRSNTEAFF
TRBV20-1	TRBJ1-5	CSASSLLGWGQPQHF
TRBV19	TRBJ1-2	CASSYPGTASNYGYTF
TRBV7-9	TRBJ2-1	CASSSTDGYNEQFF
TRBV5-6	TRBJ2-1	CASSYPTGPNNEQFF
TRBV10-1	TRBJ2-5	CASSAGQDVQETQYF
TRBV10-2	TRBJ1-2	CASSDGQGGGYTF
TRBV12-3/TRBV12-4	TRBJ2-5	CASSSRAFLGLAEQETQYF
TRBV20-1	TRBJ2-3	CSGLAGGVDTQYF
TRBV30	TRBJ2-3	CAWSGGSRGGSTGTQYF
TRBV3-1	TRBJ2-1	CASSQDFQEFNPQSYNEQFF
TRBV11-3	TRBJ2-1	CASSSTGKNEQFF
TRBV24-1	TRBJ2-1	CATSDPQLVGREGRNEQFF
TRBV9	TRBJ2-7	CAGSSDYEQYF
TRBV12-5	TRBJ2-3	CASGLGDRGGDTQYF
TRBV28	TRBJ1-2	CATARDYYGYTF
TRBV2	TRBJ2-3	CASKGLGDADTQYF
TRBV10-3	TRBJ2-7	CAISELVGLDEQYF
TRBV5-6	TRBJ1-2	CASSFPGRGYGYTF
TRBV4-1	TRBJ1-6	CASSQEGGGGRSPLHF
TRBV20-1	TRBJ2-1	CGASRTGAYNEQFF
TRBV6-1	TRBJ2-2	CASSEKGANTGELFF
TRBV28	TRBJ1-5	CASQGPGNQPQHF
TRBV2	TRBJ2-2	CASSEPDLYSGGELFF
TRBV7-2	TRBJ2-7	CASSLAGVPSYEQYF
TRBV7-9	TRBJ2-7	CASSLGSAGGPNEQYF
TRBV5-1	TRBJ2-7	CASSLGQESGGYEQYF
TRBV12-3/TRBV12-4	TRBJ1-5	CASSLGGGGLQGNQPQHF
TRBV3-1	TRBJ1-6	CASSPQQGNNSPLHF
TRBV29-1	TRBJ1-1	CSVAYAGQAKTEAFF
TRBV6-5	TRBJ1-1	CASSWVTGGRTEASF
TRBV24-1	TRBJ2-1	CATSDSRLVFHNEQFF
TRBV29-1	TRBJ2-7	CSVEAENSLTGAAYEQYF
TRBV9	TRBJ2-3	CASSVVDSPSTDTQYF
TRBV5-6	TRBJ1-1	CASSYTGPIFTNTEAFF
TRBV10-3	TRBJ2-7	CAISERQVYEQYF
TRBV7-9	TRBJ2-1	CASSQSSGPGNEQFF
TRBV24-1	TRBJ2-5	CATSDFRLGETQYF
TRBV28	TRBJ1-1	CASTGGSALNTEAFF
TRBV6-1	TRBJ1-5	CASSGQGGDQPQHF